These T cell receptor beta chains were read from a single sample in a study of CD8+CD57+ T cells in acquired aplastic anemia. TCRdb ran MiXCR on the reads and lists one entry per CDR3 protein. Of around 430,000 distinct CDR3 sequences listed, under 40% are singletons. The sample consisted of sorted CD4+, CD8+, or CD8+CD57+ T cells (not recorded which) from PBMCs. These receptors were collected from a human donor with aplastic anemia. Both conserved end residues are part of each CDR3. A D gene is named only where the DNA matches it firmly. The size field is filled for only some rows; it gives once, few, many or a size class.

clone size	J gene	D gene	V gene	CDR3 DNA	CDR3 protein
NA	TRBJ1-2	TRBD1	TRBV10-3	TGTGCCATCAGTGATTTCTTTGGCGTTATGGGACAGGGGGCTGGCTATGGCTACACCTTC	CAISDFFGVMGQGAGYGYTF
once	TRBJ1-1	NA	TRBV5-6	TGTGCCAGCAGCTTCGGGGCCGGGGGAAACACTGAAGCTTTCTTT	CASSFGAGGNTEAFF
few	TRBJ2-3	TRBD2	TRBV9	TGTGCCAGCAGCCTCGGCCCTGCGGGGGGGGCTCCAGATACGCAGTATTTT	CASSLGPAGGAPDTQYF
NA	TRBJ1-1	TRBD1	TRBV2	TGTGCCAGCAGCATGGGAGGCGCAGGGGGCACTGAAGCTTTCTTT	CASSMGGAGGTEAFF
NA	TRBJ2-7	TRBD2	TRBV19	TGTGCCAGTAGTACCCAGCGGGGTTCCTACGAGCAGTACTTC	CASSTQRGSYEQYF
once	TRBJ2-4	NA	TRBV25-1	TGTGCCAGCAGCGCCTTAAAGCCTGGGCTAGGAGCCAAAAACATTCAGTACTTC	CASSALKPGLGAKNIQYF
NA	TRBJ1-5	NA	TRBV10-3	TGTGCCACAGGAGTTCTTGGCGGCAATCAGCCCCAGCATTTT	CATGVLGGNQPQHF
NA	TRBJ1-1	NA	TRBV15	TGTGCCACCAGCAGCTCCTGGCAGGGTGGACCTGAAGCTTTCTTT	CATSSSWQGGPEAFF
many	TRBJ1-5	TRBD1	TRBV19	TGTGCCAGTAGTATAACCGGGACAGGGTTTCGGCAGCCCCAGCATTTT	CASSITGTGFRQPQHF
NA	TRBJ2-1	TRBD2	TRBV25-1	TGTGCCAGCAGTGAATGGGCTAGCGGGAGTGTATACAATGAGCAGTTCTTC	CASSEWASGSVYNEQFF
NA	TRBJ2-1	TRBD2	TRBV5-4	TGTGCCAGCAGCAAGACTAGCAATAGTGAGCAGTTCTTC	CASSKTSNSEQFF
NA	TRBJ2-3	NA	TRBV2	TGTGCCGGCAGTGAAATGGCTTTAGGCACAGATACGCAGTATTTT	CAGSEMALGTDTQYF
NA	TRBJ1-2	NA	TRBV24-1	TGTGCCACCAGTGATCCACAGGGTTGGGGCTACACCTTC	CATSDPQGWGYTF
NA	TRBJ1-1	TRBD1	TRBV28	TGTGCCAGCAGGTCCCAGGGGGCGAGGGCTGAAGCTTTCTTT	CASRSQGARAEAFF
many	TRBJ1-2	NA	TRBV12-3/TRBV12-4	TGTGCCAGCAGTTTACACAGGAGCGGCTACACCTTC	CASSLHRSGYTF
many	TRBJ1-5	TRBD1	TRBV19	TGTGCCAGTGGGGAGACAGGGTCGGGCTGGGCCCAGCATTTT	CASGETGSGWAQHF
many	TRBJ1-2	NA	TRBV5-1	TGCGCCAGCAGCTTGGGCCAGGGTTCCTATGGCTACACCTTC	CASSLGQGSYGYTF